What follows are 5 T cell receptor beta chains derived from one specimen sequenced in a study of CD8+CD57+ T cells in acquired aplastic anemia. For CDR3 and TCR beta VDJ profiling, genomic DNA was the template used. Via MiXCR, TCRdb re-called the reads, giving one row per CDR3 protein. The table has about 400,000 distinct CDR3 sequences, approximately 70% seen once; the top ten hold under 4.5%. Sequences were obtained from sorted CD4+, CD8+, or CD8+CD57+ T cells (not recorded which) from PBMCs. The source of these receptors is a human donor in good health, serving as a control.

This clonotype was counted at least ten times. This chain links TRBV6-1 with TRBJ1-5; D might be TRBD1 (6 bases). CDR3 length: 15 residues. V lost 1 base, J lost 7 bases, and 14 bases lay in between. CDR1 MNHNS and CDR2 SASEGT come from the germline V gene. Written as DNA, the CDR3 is TGTGCCAGCAGTGAAGGGGGACACATTTCCCAGCCCCAGCATTTT. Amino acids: CASSEGGHISQPQHF.

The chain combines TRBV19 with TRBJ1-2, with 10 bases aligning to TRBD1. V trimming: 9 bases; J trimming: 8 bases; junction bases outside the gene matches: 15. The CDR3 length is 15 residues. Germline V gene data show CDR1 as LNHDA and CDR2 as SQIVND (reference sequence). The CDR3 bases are TGTGCCAGCAGGGTCGGGGACAGGGGAGGCTACGGCTACACCTTC. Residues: CASRVGDRGGYGYTF.

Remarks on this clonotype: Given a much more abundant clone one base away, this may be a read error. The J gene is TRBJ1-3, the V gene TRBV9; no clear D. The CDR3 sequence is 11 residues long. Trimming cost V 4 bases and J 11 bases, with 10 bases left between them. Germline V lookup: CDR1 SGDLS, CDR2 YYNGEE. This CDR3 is CASSLPGPIYF. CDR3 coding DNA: TGTGCCAGCAGCCTCCCTGGCCCCATATATTTT.

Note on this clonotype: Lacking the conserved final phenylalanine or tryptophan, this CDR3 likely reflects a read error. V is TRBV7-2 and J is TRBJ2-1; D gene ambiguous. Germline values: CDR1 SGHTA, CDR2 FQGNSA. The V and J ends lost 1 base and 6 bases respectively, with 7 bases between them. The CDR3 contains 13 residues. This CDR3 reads CASSLGAANEQFL. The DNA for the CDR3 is TGTGCCAGCAGCTTAGGGGCGGCCAATGAGCAGTTCCTC.

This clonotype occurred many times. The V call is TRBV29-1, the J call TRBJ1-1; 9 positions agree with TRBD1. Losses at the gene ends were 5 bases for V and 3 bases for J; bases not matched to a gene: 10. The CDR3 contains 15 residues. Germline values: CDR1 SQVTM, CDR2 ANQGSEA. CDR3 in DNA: TGCAGCGTTTATAGGACAGGGGATGCGGACACTGAAGCTTTCTTT. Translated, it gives CSVYRTGDADTEAFF.